Sequencing of this T cell receptor (beta chain) was carried out in a study of somatic mutations in cytotoxic T cells in rheumatoid arthritis. Study-wide findings and caveats: The antigen targets of the expanded CD8+ clones lacked identification. A rise in CD8+ clonality with age was seen in rheumatoid arthritis patients but not in healthy controls.

Each population, CD4+ and CD8+ cells, was isolated by positive magnetic bead selection and checked for purity by flow cytometry. Germline-derived CDR1 and CDR2 are SNHLY and FYNNEI. V shed 7 bases, J shed 6 bases, and the junction held 11 bases outside the gene matches. The CDR3 extends over 14 amino acids. In the case of this clone: Its antigen is unidentified.

Only in-frame clones appear in the TCRdb table, and some are missing; sequencing was by immunoSEQ multiplex PCR. Here the sample spans approximately 23,000 clones, 65% to 85% being singletons. The chain links TRBV2 to TRBJ1-2; TRBD1 matches at 7 bases. The sample comprised CD8+ T cells sorted from blood. This receptor was taken from an adult with rheumatoid arthritis. Here the CDR3 reads CASNRPTGSNGYTF. The CDR3 nucleotides read TGTGCCAGCAATCGACCGACAGGGTCGAATGGCTACACCTTC.